The clone carrying this T cell receptor (beta chain) has ten or more counts. Each CDR3 protein gets one entry after TCRdb re-called the 5' RACE reads with MiXCR. Among about 360,000 distinct CDR3 sequences listed, more than 5.5% were seen once. The data belong to a study of T cells after yellow fever vaccination. CDR1 is MDHEN and CDR2 is SYDVKM in the germline V gene. V shed 7 bases and J shed 7 bases, with 11 bases lying between them. The CDR3 totals 11 residues. The V gene is TRBV28, the J gene TRBJ2-7, with a possible D match to TRBD2 (5 bases). The sequence came from a man aged 30 to 45 who received the YFV17D yellow fever vaccine. Sequencing was performed on PBMCs, taken 5 days after the yellow fever booster vaccination. The CDR3 here is CASILRGEQYF. Written as DNA, the CDR3 is TGTGCCAGCATCCTACGGGGAGAGCAGTACTTC.